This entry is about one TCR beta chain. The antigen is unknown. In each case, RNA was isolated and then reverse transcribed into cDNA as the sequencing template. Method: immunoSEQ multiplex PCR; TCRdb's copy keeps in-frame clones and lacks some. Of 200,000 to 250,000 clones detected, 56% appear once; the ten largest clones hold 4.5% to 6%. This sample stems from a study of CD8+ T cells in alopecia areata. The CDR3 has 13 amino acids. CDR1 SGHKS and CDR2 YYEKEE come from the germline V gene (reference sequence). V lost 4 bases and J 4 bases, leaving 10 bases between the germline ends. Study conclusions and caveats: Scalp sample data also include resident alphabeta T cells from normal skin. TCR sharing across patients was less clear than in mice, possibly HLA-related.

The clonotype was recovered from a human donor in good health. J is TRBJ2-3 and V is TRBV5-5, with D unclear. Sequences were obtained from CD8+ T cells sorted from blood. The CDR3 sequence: CASSQGSADTQYF. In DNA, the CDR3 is TGTGCCAGCAGCCAAGGGTCGGCAGATACGCAGTATTTT.